Each of the 29 T cell receptor beta chains below was sequenced from the same sample in a study of beta chain features in type 1 diabetes. Study results and limitations: Type 1 diabetes patients had TCRB CDR3s that were shorter (moderately but significantly so) in all four CD4+ subsets.

The investigators reverse transcribed all of the isolated RNA, so they sequenced expressed TCRB transcripts. Profiled with immunoSEQ multiplex PCR; TCRdb holds only in-frame clones, not every one. The sample has about 160,000 clones; 8.5% to 10% are singletons. Their specific antigens are unknown. Sequenced material: central memory CD4+ T cells from blood. The receptors stem from a woman under 40 with type 1 diabetes.

The V call is TRBV5-1, the J call TRBJ2-7; the D gene is possibly TRBD1 (5 bases). Germline assignment: CDR1 SGHRS and CDR2 YFSETQ. The CDR3 loop spans 15 amino acids. The ends were cut back, 2 bases at V and 6 bases at J, with 18 bases in the middle. The CDR3 nucleotides read TGCGCCAGCAGCTTAGTTAATCCGACAGATAGCGAGCAGTACTTC. It encodes CASSLVNPTDSEQYF.

This chain joins TRBV2 and TRBJ2-3, with 9 bases fitting TRBD2. V was pared by 7 bases and J by 5 bases, with 7 bases of the junction left unmatched. Germline CDR1 and CDR2: SNHLY and FYNNEI. The CDR3 contains 14 residues. For the CDR3, the DNA is TGTGCCAGCATGGAGCGGGAGGCCGAAGATACGCAGTATTTT. This translates into CASMEREAEDTQYF.

The table lists this clone with a few counts. V usage is TRBV11-3 and J usage is TRBJ2-1, with a tentative D call TRBD2 (6 bases). Germline-derived CDR1 and CDR2 are SGHNT and YENEEA. V shed 4 bases and J shed 5 bases, with 12 bases lying between them. The CDR3 is made up of 14 amino acids. CDR3 loop: CASSSSTSHNEQFF. Written as DNA, the CDR3 is TGTGCCAGCAGCTCGTCCACTAGCCACAATGAGCAGTTCTTC.

The rearrangement joins TRBV28 to TRBJ2-1, with 8 bases lining up with TRBD1. The CDR3 sequence is 14 residues long. Trimming took 4 bases from V and 10 from J; bases not matched to a gene: 9. Germline V gives CDR1 MDHEN, CDR2 SYDVKM. The CDR3 here is CASSSADREWEQFF. CDR3 nucleotide sequence: TGTGCCAGCAGTTCCGCGGACAGGGAGTGGGAGCAGTTCTTC.

The chain combines TRBV11-2 with TRBJ1-1; the match to TRBD1 covers 7 bases. J was trimmed by 9 bases and V by 2 bases; bases with no gene match: 0. Germline V lookup: CDR1 SGHAT, CDR2 FQNNGV. The length of the CDR3 is 11 residues. In DNA form, the CDR3 reads TGTGCCAGCAGCTTAAGGGGGCAAGCTTTCTTT. Its protein is CASSLRGQAFF.

The genes are TRBV5-1 and TRBJ2-2, with TRBD2 matching over 7 bases. The CDR3 extends over 17 amino acids. With V trimmed by 5 bases and J by 4 bases, 14 bases remained unmatched. CDR1 is SGHRS and CDR2 is YFSETQ in the germline V gene. The CDR3 reads CASSSTSGGRSTGELFF. Here the CDR3 DNA reads TGCGCCAGCAGTTCGACCTCTGGCGGGAGAAGCACCGGGGAGCTGTTTTTT. The full variable domain, with the rest looked up from reference TRBV5-1 and TRBJ2-2, is KAGVTQTPRYLIKTRGQQVTLSCSPISGHRSVSWYQQTPGQGLQFLFEYFSETQRNKGNFPGRFSGRQFSNSRSEMNVSTLELGDSALYLCASSSTSGGRSTGELFFGEGSRLTVL.

This clone was seen only a few times. The chain carries TRBV29-1 and TRBJ2-6, with TRBD1 matching over 8 bases. The V gene's germline CDR1 is SQVTM and CDR2 ANQGSEA. V trimming: 7 bases; J trimming: 0 bases; junction bases outside the gene matches: 5. This CDR3 is 15 amino acids long. This CDR3 is CSARTGSSGANVLTF. CDR3 sequence (DNA): TGCAGCGCCCGGACAGGGTCCTCTGGGGCCAACGTCCTGACTTTC.

The J gene is TRBJ2-7, the V gene TRBV27, with D perhaps matching TRBD2 (5 bases). Germline CDR1 is MNHEY and CDR2 is SMNVEV (reference sequence). V lost 5 bases and J 2 bases, leaving 13 bases between the germline ends. The CDR3 has 14 amino acids. The CDR3 DNA follows: TGTGCCAGCAGTCGGGTGGGAGTTGCCTACGAGCAGTACTTC. Translating gives CASSRVGVAYEQYF.

The chain has TRBV6-6 and TRBJ2-7; D is unclear. Germline lookup yields CDR1 MNHNY and CDR2 SVGAGI (reference sequence). V gave up 2 bases and J gave up 5 bases, with 7 bases separating them. CDR3 length equals 12 residues. The CDR3 region is CASSYTLDEQYF. As DNA, the CDR3 is TGTGCCAGCAGTTACACCCTAGACGAGCAGTACTTC.

J is TRBJ2-1 and V is TRBV2; D is possibly TRBD1 (6 bases). CDR1 is SNHLY, CDR2 FYNNEI, per germline. The CDR3 has 14 residues. Between the trimmed V and J ends, which lost 5 bases and 2 bases, there was a span of 10 bases. The CDR3 region is CASSLQGAYNEQFF. CDR3 nucleotides: TGTGCCAGCAGTTTACAGGGTGCCTACAATGAGCAGTTCTTC. Looking up the rest from reference TRBV2 and TRBJ2-1 gives the full variable domain: EPEVTQTPSHQVTQMGQEVILRCVPISNHLYFYWYRQILGQKVEFLVSFYNNEISEKSEIFDDQFSVERPDGSNFTLKIRSTKLEDSAMYFCASSLQGAYNEQFFGPGTRLTVL.

J is TRBJ2-3 and V is TRBV4-1, with a weak D call TRBD2 (6 bases). Germline V lookup: CDR1 MGHRA, CDR2 YSYEKL. With 0 bases removed from V and 0 bases from J, the gap between germline ends came to 13 bases. There are 17 residues in the CDR3. CDR3 residues: CASSQDGGALSTDTQYF. CDR3 DNA sequence: TGCGCCAGCAGCCAAGATGGCGGGGCCTTAAGCACAGATACGCAGTATTTT.

The chain joins TRBV28 to TRBJ2-7; 9 nucleotides line up with TRBD1. V trimming: 3 bases; J trimming: 5 bases; junction bases outside the gene matches: 8. The CDR3 runs 15 residues. Germline V gene data show CDR1 as MDHEN and CDR2 as SYDVKM. For the CDR3, the DNA is TGTGCCAGCAGTTTTATAGGGACAGGGAACCACGAGCAGTACTTC. Its translation is CASSFIGTGNHEQYF.

The chain couples TRBV18 to TRBJ2-3, with 7 bases that match TRBD2. The germline V gene has CDR1 KGHSH and CDR2 LQKENI. The J segment lost 6 bases and the V segment lost 6 bases, leaving 3 bases of the junction unmatched. The CDR3 contains 12 residues. CDR3: CASSPAGDTQYF. CDR3 nucleotide sequence: TGTGCCAGCTCCCCAGCGGGGGATACGCAGTATTTT.

The J gene is TRBJ2-7, the V gene TRBV28, with D possibly matching TRBD2 (6 bases). The length of the CDR3 is 13 residues. Germline V CDR1 and CDR2: MDHEN, SYDVKM. The V gene lost 7 bases and the J gene lost 3 bases, with 13 bases spanning the gap. The DNA for the CDR3 is TGTGCCAGCACTAGGGCGGGACGCTACGAGCAGTACTTC. Translating it yields CASTRAGRYEQYF.

The genes are TRBV7-3 and TRBJ1-5; D is unclear. The V gene lost 2 bases and the J gene lost 1 base, with 9 bases spanning the gap. The CDR3 contains 15 residues. Germline CDR1 SGHTA, CDR2 FQGTGA. The CDR3 DNA sequence: TGTGCCAGCAGCTTATTTTCGGTCAGCAATCAGCCCCAGCATTTT. Translation gives CASSLFSVSNQPQHF.

This chain joins TRBV5-1 and TRBJ2-7, with 9 bases lining up with TRBD1. This CDR3 comprises 15 residues. From germline, CDR1 is SGHRS and CDR2 YFSETQ. Trimming took 3 bases from V and 7 from J; bases not matched to a gene: 11. The CDR3 spells CASSSLGQGVGEQYF. DNA of the CDR3: TGCGCCAGCAGCTCCTTGGGACAGGGAGTGGGGGAGCAGTACTTC.

V usage is TRBV7-3 and J usage is TRBJ1-1; D gene ambiguous. Trimming cost V 2 bases and J 9 bases, with 13 bases left between them. CDR3 length: 13 amino acids. The germline gives CDR1 SGHTA, CDR2 FQGTGA. The CDR3: CASSLAGGVQAFF. CDR3 nucleotides: TGTGCCAGCAGCTTAGCGGGTGGGGTGCAAGCTTTCTTT.

The V call is TRBV5-1, the J call TRBJ2-3; 9 bases align to TRBD1. CDR1 and CDR2 from the germline V gene are SGHRS and YFSETQ. CDR3 length: 16 residues. The V segment lost 1 base and the J segment 0 bases; nucleotides outside the gene matches: 3. The CDR3 bases are TGCGCCAGCAGCTTGATCGGACAGGGGAGCACAGATACGCAGTATTTT. It is translated as CASSLIGQGSTDTQYF.

The V and J genes are TRBV30 and TRBJ1-1; 10 bases fit TRBD1. Germline trimming cut 7 bases from V and 4 bases from J; bases unmatched to any gene: 9. The CDR3 has 14 amino acids. Germline lookup yields CDR1 GTSNPN and CDR2 SVGIG (reference sequence). CDR3 in DNA: TGTGCCTCCTTTGTGGGACAGGGGAGCACTGAAGCTTTCTTT. Translated: CASFVGQGSTEAFF. The whole variable domain, filled in from reference TRBV30 and TRBJ1-1, reads SQTIHQWPATLVQPVGSPLSLECTVEGTSNPNLYWYRQAAGRGLQLLFYSVGIGQISSEVPQNLSASRPQDRQFILSSKKLLLSDSGFYLCASFVGQGSTEAFFGQGTRLTVV.

This clone has a handful of counts. The chain employs TRBV7-9 and TRBJ1-4; no reliable D call. Trimming took 1 base from V and 8 from J, leaving 11 bases between them. Germline-derived CDR1 and CDR2 are SEHNR and FQNEAQ (reference sequence). This CDR3 has 14 amino acids. CDR3 in DNA: TGTGCCAGCAGCTTAGACATGAGGGCCGAAAAACTGTTTTTT. Its translation is CASSLDMRAEKLFF.

The chain carries TRBV28 and TRBJ2-7; D might be TRBD2 (5 bases). The germline V gene encodes CDR1 MDHEN and CDR2 SYDVKM. CDR3 length: 14 amino acids. V was trimmed by 7 bases and J by 3 bases, leaving 16 bases between them. The CDR3 loop reads CASKTSGYFYEQYF. The CDR3, as DNA: TGTGCCAGCAAAACAAGCGGATACTTCTACGAGCAGTACTTC.

The chain has TRBV29-1 and TRBJ1-3, with a tentative D call TRBD1 (6 bases). Germline V gene lookup returns CDR1 SQVTM and CDR2 ANQGSEA. V gave up 3 bases and J gave up 0 bases, with 9 bases separating them. This CDR3 comprises 14 residues. This CDR3 is CSVDIGGSGNTIYF. The CDR3 nucleotides are TGCAGCGTTGATATAGGGGGCTCTGGAAACACCATATATTTT.

The chain carries TRBV28 and TRBJ2-7; 11 bases fit TRBD2. V lost 9 bases to trimming and J lost 3 bases; unmatched junction nucleotides: 4. Looked up from germline, CDR1 is MDHEN and CDR2 is SYDVKM. This CDR3 has 13 amino acids. CDR3 DNA: TGTGCCAGTGGACTAGCGGGTTTCTACGAGCAGTACTTC. Its protein product is CASGLAGFYEQYF.

J is TRBJ1-5 and V is TRBV6-5; D remains ambiguous. Trimming cost V 3 bases and J 8 bases, with 11 bases left between them. This CDR3 region has 13 residues. Germline lookup yields CDR1 MNHEY and CDR2 SVGAGI. The CDR3 bases are TGTGCCAGCAGTTATGAGGGATTTGAGCCCCAGCATTTT. Translating gives CASSYEGFEPQHF.

The rearrangement joins TRBV19 to TRBJ2-5, with TRBD2 matching over 9 bases. The V and J ends lost 5 bases and 5 bases, in that order; junction bases with no gene match: 6. CDR3 length equals 14 residues. Germline CDR1 reads LNHDA; CDR2 reads SQIVND (reference sequence). CDR3 nucleotides: TGTGCCAGTAGTTGGACTAGCGTAGGCGAGACCCAGTACTTC. Encoded protein: CASSWTSVGETQYF.

This clone was recorded many times. The chain uses TRBV30 and TRBJ1-4; 7 bases agree with TRBD1. Per germline, CDR1 GTSNPN and CDR2 SVGIG (reference sequence). The CDR3 has 13 amino acids. V trimming: 2 bases; J trimming: 8 bases; junction bases outside the gene matches: 5. The CDR3 sequence is CAWSSGGKEKLFF. The DNA for the CDR3 is TGTGCCTGGAGTTCAGGGGGTAAAGAAAAACTGTTTTTT. The variable domain in full, completed from reference TRBV30 and TRBJ1-4, reads SQTIHQWPATLVQPVGSPLSLECTVEGTSNPNLYWYRQAAGRGLQLLFYSVGIGQISSEVPQNLSASRPQDRQFILSSKKLLLSDSGFYLCAWSSGGKEKLFFGSGTQLSVL.

This clone was seen a handful of times. This rearrangement joins TRBV11-2 to TRBJ2-5; the D gene is possibly TRBD2 (6 bases). V lost 1 base, J lost 5 bases, and 17 bases lay in between. This CDR3 spans 16 amino acids. Germline CDR1 and CDR2: SGHAT and FQNNGV. The DNA for the CDR3 is TGTGCCAGCAGCTTAGGTGGCGTTCGGAGCGGGGAGACCCAGTACTTC. Translation: CASSLGGVRSGETQYF.

This clone was recorded a few times. This chain connects TRBV18 to TRBJ1-1; tentatively, D is TRBD1 (5 bases). The V and J ends lost 6 bases and 5 bases respectively, with 22 bases between them. This CDR3 is 16 amino acids long. Germline-derived CDR1 and CDR2 are KGHSH and LQKENI. The CDR3 region has the DNA TGTGCCAGCTCGCAAACCCAGCCAAGCGGGGGGACTGAAGCTTTCTTT. The encoded protein is CASSQTQPSGGTEAFF.

The genes are TRBV5-1 and TRBJ1-4, with D maybe TRBD1 (5 bases). Trimming pared 4 bases from V and 8 bases from J, leaving 12 bases between. The CDR3 spans 13 residues. Per germline, CDR1 SGHRS and CDR2 YFSETQ. The CDR3 nucleotides are TGCGCCAGCAGCCCCTCAGGGTACGAAAAACTGTTTTTT. Encoded protein: CASSPSGYEKLFF.